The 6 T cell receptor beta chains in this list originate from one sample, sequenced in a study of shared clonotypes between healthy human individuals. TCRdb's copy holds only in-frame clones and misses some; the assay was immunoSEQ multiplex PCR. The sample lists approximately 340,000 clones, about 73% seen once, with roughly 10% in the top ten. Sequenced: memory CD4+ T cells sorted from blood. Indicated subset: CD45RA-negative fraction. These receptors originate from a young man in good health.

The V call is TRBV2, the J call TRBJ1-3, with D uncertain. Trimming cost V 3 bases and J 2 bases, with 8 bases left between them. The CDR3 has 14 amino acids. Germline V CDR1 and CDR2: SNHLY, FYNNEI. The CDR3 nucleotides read TGTGCCAGCAGTGAGGGGTGGGCTGGAAACACCATATATTTT. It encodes CASSEGWAGNTIYF.

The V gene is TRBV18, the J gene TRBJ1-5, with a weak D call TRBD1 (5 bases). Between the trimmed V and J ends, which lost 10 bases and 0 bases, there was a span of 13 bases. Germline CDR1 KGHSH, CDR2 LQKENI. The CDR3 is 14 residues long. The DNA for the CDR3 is TGTGCCACCAAACAGGATTCTAGCAATCAGCCCCAGCATTTT. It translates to CATKQDSSNQPQHF.

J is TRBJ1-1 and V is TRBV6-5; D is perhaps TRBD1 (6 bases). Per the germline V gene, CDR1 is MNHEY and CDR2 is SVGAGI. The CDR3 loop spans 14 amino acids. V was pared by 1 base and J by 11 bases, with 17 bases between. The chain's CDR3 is CASSYLGGPHWAFF. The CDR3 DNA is TGTGCCAGCAGTTACTTAGGGGGTCCCCATTGGGCTTTCTTT.

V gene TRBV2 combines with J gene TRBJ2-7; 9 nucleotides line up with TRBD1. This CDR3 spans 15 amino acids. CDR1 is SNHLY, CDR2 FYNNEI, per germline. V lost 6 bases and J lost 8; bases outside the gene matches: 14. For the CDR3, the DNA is TGTGCCAGCAGGACTGGAGGGACAGGGACCACCAAGCAGTACTTC. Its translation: CASRTGGTGTTKQYF.

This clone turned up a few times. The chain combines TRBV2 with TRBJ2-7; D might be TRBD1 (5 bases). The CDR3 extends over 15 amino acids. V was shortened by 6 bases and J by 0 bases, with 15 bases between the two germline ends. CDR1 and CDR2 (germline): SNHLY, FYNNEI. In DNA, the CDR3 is TGTGCCAGCAGCCCCTTACAGGCGTACTCCTACGAGCAGTACTTC. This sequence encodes CASSPLQAYSYEQYF. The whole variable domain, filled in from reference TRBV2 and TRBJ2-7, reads EPEVTQTPSHQVTQMGQEVILRCVPISNHLYFYWYRQILGQKVEFLVSFYNNEISEKSEIFDDQFSVERPDGSNFTLKIRSTKLEDSAMYFCASSPLQAYSYEQYFGPGTRLTVT.

CDR3 nucleotide sequence: TGTGCCAGCAGCCCCCTAACCATAAACCCCCAATCTTCCTACAATGAGCAGTTCTTC. Translated, it gives CASSPLTINPQSSYNEQFF. The J gene is TRBJ2-1, the V gene TRBV14; no clear D. The CDR3 is 19 residues long. Trimming left V 4 bases short and J 1 base short, with 23 bases between. CDR1 and CDR2 from the germline V gene are SGHDN and FVKESK.